The next 20 T cell receptor beta chains were all read from a single sample in a study of T cells after yellow fever vaccination. Each CDR3 protein gets one entry after TCRdb re-called the 5' RACE reads with MiXCR. Of 610,000 or so distinct CDR3 sequences listed, around 12% were seen once; the top ten hold 15%. The material sequenced was PBMCs, taken on the day of the yellow fever booster vaccination. The receptors derive from a man in his thirties or forties who received the YFV17D yellow fever vaccine.

V and J are TRBV7-2 and TRBJ2-1, with D possibly matching TRBD2 (5 bases). CDR1 and CDR2 (germline): SGHTA, FQGNSA. The V end was cut by 5 bases, the J end by 10 bases, with 15 bases between. This CDR3 comprises 13 residues. The CDR3 DNA reads TGTGCCAGCAGCAGTATGGGAGTTGGCGAGCAGTTCTTC. Amino acids: CASSSMGVGEQFF.

This clonotype was observed a few times. The chain uses TRBV20-1 and TRBJ2-1, with 7 bases that match TRBD1. Germline lookup yields CDR1 DFQATT and CDR2 SNEGSKA (reference sequence). V lost 3 bases and J lost 2; bases outside the gene matches: 1. This CDR3 region has 13 residues. CDR3 coding DNA: TGCAGTGCTAGCGGGACAGCCTACAATGAGCAGTTCTTC. Amino acids: CSASGTAYNEQFF.

The chain has TRBV20-1 and TRBJ1-6; 7 bases map to TRBD1. The CDR3 loop spans 13 amino acids. CDR1 DFQATT and CDR2 SNEGSKA come from the germline V gene (reference sequence). V shed 1 base, J shed 8 bases, and the junction held 2 bases outside the gene matches. The CDR3 reads CSARGTGDSPLHF. CDR3 nucleotides: TGCAGTGCTAGAGGGACAGGAGATTCACCCCTCCACTTT.

The J gene is TRBJ2-5, the V gene TRBV5-4; tentative D call: TRBD2 (6 bases). The V end was cut by 4 bases, the J end by 1 base, with 17 bases between. Germline V gene lookup returns CDR1 SGHNT and CDR2 YYREEE (reference sequence). CDR3 length equals 16 residues. CDR3 in DNA: TGTGCCAGCAGCCTAGCGCAGGGTAGTCCCCAAGAGACCCAGTACTTC. It translates to CASSLAQGSPQETQYF. The full variable domain, its missing parts supplied by reference TRBV5-4 and TRBJ2-5, is ETGVTQSPTHLIKTRGQQVTLRCSSQSGHNTVSWYQQALGQGPQFIFQYYREEENGRGNFPPRFSGLQFPNYSSELNVNALELDDSALYLCASSLAQGSPQETQYFGPGTRLLVL.

This clonotype came up a few times. The chain joins TRBV5-1 to TRBJ2-1; D unresolved. The CDR3 length is 14 residues. The V gene lost 1 base and the J gene lost 4 bases, with 9 bases spanning the gap. Germline loops: CDR1 SGHRS, CDR2 YFSETQ. The DNA of the CDR3 is TGCGCCAGCAGCTTGTTGGTAGAGTACAATGAGCAGTTCTTC. Protein: CASSLLVEYNEQFF.

V is TRBV18 and J is TRBJ2-5; TRBD1 or TRBD2 may be the D gene (5 bases each). Trimming took off 1 base at V and 1 base at J, with 22 bases between the two ends. Germline CDR1 reads KGHSH; CDR2 reads LQKENI. The CDR3 sequence is 19 residues long. The CDR3 nucleotides read TGTGCCAGCTCACCACGTGGGACGTATACTTTAAGGGGCCAAGAGACCCAGTACTTC. This translates into CASSPRGTYTLRGQETQYF.

V is TRBV7-9 and J is TRBJ2-1; 12 bases line up with TRBD2. The J segment lost 13 bases and the V segment lost 4 bases, leaving 14 bases of the junction unmatched. The CDR3 totals 16 residues. CDR1 is SEHNR and CDR2 is FQNEAQ in the germline V gene (reference sequence). CDR3 nucleotides: TGTGCCAGCAGCTCCTCAGCTGGGCTAGCGGGAGGGCCTCAGTTCTTC. This sequence encodes CASSSSAGLAGGPQFF. Complete variable domain (other parts from reference TRBV7-9 and TRBJ2-1): DTGVSQNPRHKITKRGQNVTFRCDPISEHNRLYWYRQTLGQGPEFLTYFQNEAQLEKSRLLSDRFSAERPKGSFSTLEIQRTEQGDSAMYLCASSSSAGLAGGPQFFGPGTRLTVL.

This clonotype appeared a few times. The rearrangement links TRBV20-1 to TRBJ2-7, with D uncertain. Germline loops: CDR1 DFQATT, CDR2 SNEGSKA (reference sequence). V was shortened by 7 bases and J by 0 bases, with 10 bases between the two germline ends. The CDR3 extends over 12 amino acids. CDR3 in amino acids: CSVAENSYEQYF. In nucleotides, the CDR3 is TGCAGTGTAGCAGAGAACTCCTACGAGCAGTACTTC.

This clonotype was seen more than once but under ten times. The CDR3 region has the DNA TGCAGTGCTAGGCCAGTTGGGCGGGGCCTAGATACGCAGTATTTT. This codes for CSARPVGRGLDTQYF. This rearrangement joins TRBV20-1 to TRBJ2-3; maybe TRBD2 (6 bases). The CDR3 spans 15 residues. Germline CDR1 DFQATT, CDR2 SNEGSKA (reference sequence). Trimming took 3 bases from V and 5 from J, leaving 18 bases between them.

J is TRBJ1-5 and V is TRBV3-1; unclear D gene. This CDR3 contains 14 residues. The germline gives CDR1 LGHDT, CDR2 YNNKEL (reference sequence). V was cut by 0 bases and J by 7 bases, with 10 bases left in between. CDR3 sequence: CASSQDPRSQPQHF. The CDR3 nucleotides read TGTGCCAGCAGCCAAGATCCTAGAAGCCAGCCCCAGCATTTT. Drawing the rest from reference TRBV3-1 and TRBJ1-5, the complete variable domain is DTAVSQTPKYLVTQMGNDKSIKCEQNLGHDTMYWYKQDSKKFLKIMFSYNNKELIINETVPNRFSPKSPDKAHLNLHINSLELGDSAVYFCASSQDPRSQPQHFGDGTRLSIL.

The V call is TRBV7-2, the J call TRBJ2-2; either TRBD1 or TRBD2 may supply D (5 bases each). The CDR3 is 16 residues long. CDR1 is SGHTA and CDR2 is FQGNSA in the germline V gene. V lost 5 bases to trimming and J lost 1 base, with 14 bases between them. The CDR3 protein is CASSRGGGMNTGELFF. The CDR3 bases are TGTGCCAGCAGCCGGGGCGGCGGTATGAACACCGGGGAGCTGTTTTTT. Supplemented by reference TRBV7-2 and TRBJ2-2, the full variable domain reads GAGVSQSPSNKVTEKGKDVELRCDPISGHTALYWYRQSLGQGLEFLIYFQGNSAPDKSGLPSDRFSAERTGGSVSTLTIQRTQQEDSAVYLCASSRGGGMNTGELFFGEGSRLTVL.

This sequence joins TRBV6-1 and TRBJ2-7, with 7 bases identical to TRBD2. There are 13 residues in the CDR3. With V trimmed by 7 bases and J by 3 bases, 6 bases remained unmatched. Germline CDR1 is MNHNS and CDR2 is SASEGT. CDR3 in DNA: TGTGCCAGCACGGGGATAGCGGGCTACGAGCAGTACTTC. Its translation: CASTGIAGYEQYF.

This clonotype was counted once. The chain has TRBV29-1 and TRBJ2-3, with D possibly being TRBD1 (6 bases). The germline gives CDR1 SQVTM, CDR2 ANQGSEA. This CDR3 contains 14 residues. The V and J ends lost 5 bases and 6 bases respectively, with 18 bases between them. Written as DNA, the CDR3 is TGCAGCGTTTTTGGACAGACTTTGAGTGATACGCAGTATTTT. Encoded protein: CSVFGQTLSDTQYF.

This clonotype was recorded a few times. This chain links TRBV5-1 with TRBJ1-1, with D perhaps TRBD1 (6 bases). The V gene's germline CDR1 is SGHRS and CDR2 YFSETQ. Trimming removed 3 bases at V and 0 bases at J, with 12 bases between. The CDR3 loop spans 15 amino acids. CDR3 bases: TGCGCCAGCAGCTGGACAGCGACCATGAACACTGAAGCTTTCTTT. This translates into CASSWTATMNTEAFF.

The V call is TRBV29-1, the J call TRBJ2-3; D is ambiguous. Germline V CDR1 and CDR2: SQVTM, ANQGSEA. V gave up 5 bases and J gave up 0 bases, with 6 bases separating them. The CDR3 contains 12 residues. The DNA of the CDR3 is TGCAGCGTTAGGGTCAGCACAGATACGCAGTATTTT. It specifies CSVRVSTDTQYF.

The chain links TRBV29-1 to TRBJ2-5; D gene unclear. Trimming stripped 5 bases from V and 1 base from J, with 8 bases between. The CDR3 spans 12 residues. Germline lookup yields CDR1 SQVTM and CDR2 ANQGSEA. The CDR3 here is CSVSNTQETQYF. For the CDR3, the DNA is TGCAGCGTTTCCAATACCCAAGAGACCCAGTACTTC.

This clonotype has ten or more counts. The J gene is TRBJ2-2, the V gene TRBV20-1; 10 nucleotides agree with TRBD1. Trimming cost V 0 bases and J 3 bases; bases outside gene matches: 4. CDR1 DFQATT and CDR2 SNEGSKA come from the germline V gene (reference sequence). This CDR3 spans 16 amino acids. In DNA, the CDR3 is TGCAGTGCTAGAGATCCAGGGACAGGGGACACCGGGGAGCTGTTTTTT. Its protein is CSARDPGTGDTGELFF.

The genes are TRBV20-1 and TRBJ2-1; 9 bases fit TRBD2. CDR3 size: 16 residues. CDR1 is DFQATT and CDR2 is SNEGSKA in the germline V gene (reference sequence). V lost 3 bases to trimming and J lost 0 bases; unmatched junction nucleotides: 6. In nucleotides, the CDR3 is TGCAGTGCTAGGACCCTAGCGGGACGCTCCTACAATGAGCAGTTCTTC. Its protein product is CSARTLAGRSYNEQFF.

The gene calls are TRBV4-3 and TRBJ1-1, with D possibly matching TRBD1 (5 bases). The CDR3 is 13 residues long. Germline V CDR1 and CDR2: LGHNA, YSLEER. V was shortened by 6 bases and J by 3 bases, with 11 bases between the two germline ends. CDR3 sequence reads: CASRRTGYTEAFF. The CDR3, as DNA: TGCGCCAGCAGACGTACAGGCTACACTGAAGCTTTCTTT.

The rearrangement joins TRBV27 to TRBJ1-1; D possibly corresponds to TRBD1 (5 bases). Germline V gene lookup returns CDR1 MNHEY and CDR2 SMNVEV (reference sequence). This CDR3 has 15 amino acids. The germline V and J ends were trimmed by 5 bases and 7 bases, with 20 bases remaining between them. The DNA for the CDR3 is TGTGCCAGCAGTCCCCGGACACGCCGGGTTGGTGAAGCTTTCTTT. It translates to CASSPRTRRVGEAFF.